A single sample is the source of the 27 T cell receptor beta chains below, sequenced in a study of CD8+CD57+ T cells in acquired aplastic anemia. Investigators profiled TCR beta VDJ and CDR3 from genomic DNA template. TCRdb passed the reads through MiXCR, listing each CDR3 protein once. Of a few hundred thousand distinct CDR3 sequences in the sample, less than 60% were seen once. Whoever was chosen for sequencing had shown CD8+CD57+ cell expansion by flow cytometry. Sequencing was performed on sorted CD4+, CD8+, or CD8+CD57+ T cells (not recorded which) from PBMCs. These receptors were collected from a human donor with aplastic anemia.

In DNA form, the CDR3 reads TGTGCCAGCAGCTTAGGAGTCCAGCGGGGGGCGGGCGAGCAGTACTTC. It encodes CASSLGVQRGAGEQYF. The chain has TRBV7-4 and TRBJ2-7; 9 positions agree with TRBD2. The CDR3 contains 16 residues. The V and J ends lost 1 base and 6 bases, in that order; junction bases with no gene match: 10. Germline V gene sequence: CDR1 SGHVT, CDR2 SQSDAQ.

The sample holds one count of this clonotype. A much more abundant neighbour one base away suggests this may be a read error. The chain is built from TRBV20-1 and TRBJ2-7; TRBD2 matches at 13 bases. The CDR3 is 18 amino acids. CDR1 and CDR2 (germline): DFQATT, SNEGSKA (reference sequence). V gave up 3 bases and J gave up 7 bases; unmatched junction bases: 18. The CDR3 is CSASRRRTTSGGAGEQYF. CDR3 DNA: TGCAGTGCTAGCCGCAGGCGGACCACTAGCGGGGGGGCCGGTGAGCAGTACTTC.

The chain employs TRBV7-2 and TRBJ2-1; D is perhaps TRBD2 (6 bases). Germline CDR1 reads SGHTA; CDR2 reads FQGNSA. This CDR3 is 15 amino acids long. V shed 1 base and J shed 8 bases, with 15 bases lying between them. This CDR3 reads CASSLGLVVSHEQFF. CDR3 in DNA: TGTGCCAGCAGCTTAGGACTAGTCGTGAGTCATGAGCAGTTCTTC.

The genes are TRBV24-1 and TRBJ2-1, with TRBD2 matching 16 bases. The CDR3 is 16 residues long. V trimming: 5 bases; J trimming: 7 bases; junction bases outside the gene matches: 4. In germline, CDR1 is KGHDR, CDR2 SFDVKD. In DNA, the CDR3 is TGTGCCACCAGTGGCGGGACTAGCGGGGGGGCGAATGAGCAGTTCTTC. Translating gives CATSGGTSGGANEQFF.

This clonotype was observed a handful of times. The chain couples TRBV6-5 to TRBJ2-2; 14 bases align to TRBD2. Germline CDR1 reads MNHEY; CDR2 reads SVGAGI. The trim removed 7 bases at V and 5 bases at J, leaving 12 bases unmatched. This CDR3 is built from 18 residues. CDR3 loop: CASTTSTSGGARTGELFF. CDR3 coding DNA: TGTGCCAGCACCACCTCGACTAGCGGGGGGGCGAGGACCGGGGAGCTGTTTTTT.

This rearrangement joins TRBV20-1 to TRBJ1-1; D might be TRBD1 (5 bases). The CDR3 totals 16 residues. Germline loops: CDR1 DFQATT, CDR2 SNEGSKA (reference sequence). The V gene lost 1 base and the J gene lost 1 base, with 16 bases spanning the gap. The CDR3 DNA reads TGCAGTGCTAGAGGTCGGCAGGGAATCAGGAACACTGAAGCTTTCTTT. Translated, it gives CSARGRQGIRNTEAFF.

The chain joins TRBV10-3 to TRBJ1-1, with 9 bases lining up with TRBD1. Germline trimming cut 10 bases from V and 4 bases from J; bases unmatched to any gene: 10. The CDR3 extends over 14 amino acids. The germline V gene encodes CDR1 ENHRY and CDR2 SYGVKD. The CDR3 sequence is CASPGTGTLTEAFF. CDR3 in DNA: TGTGCCAGCCCCGGGACAGGGACTCTCACTGAAGCTTTCTTT.

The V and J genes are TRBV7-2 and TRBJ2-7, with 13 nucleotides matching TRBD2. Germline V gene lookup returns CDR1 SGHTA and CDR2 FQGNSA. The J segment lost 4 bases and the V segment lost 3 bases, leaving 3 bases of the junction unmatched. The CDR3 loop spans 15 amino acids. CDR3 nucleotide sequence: TGTGCCAGCAGCTTGACTAGCGGGAGGTCGTACGAGCAGTACTTC. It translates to CASSLTSGRSYEQYF.

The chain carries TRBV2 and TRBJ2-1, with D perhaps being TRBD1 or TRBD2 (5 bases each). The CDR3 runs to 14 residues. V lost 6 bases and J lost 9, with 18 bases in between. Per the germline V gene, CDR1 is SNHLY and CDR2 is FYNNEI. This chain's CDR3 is CASSLVGDPAEQFF. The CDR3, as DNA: TGTGCCAGCAGCTTGGTGGGGGATCCTGCTGAGCAGTTCTTC.

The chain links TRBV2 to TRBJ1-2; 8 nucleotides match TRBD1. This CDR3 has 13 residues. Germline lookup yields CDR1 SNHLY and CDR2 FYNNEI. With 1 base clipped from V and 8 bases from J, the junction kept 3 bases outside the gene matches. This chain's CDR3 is CASSEGTGRGYTF. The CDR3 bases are TGTGCCAGCAGTGAAGGGACAGGGAGAGGCTACACCTTC.

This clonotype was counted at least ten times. Written as DNA, the CDR3 is TGTGCCAGCAGCGTAGTAGAGGGACCGCCGTACATAGAGCAGTTCTTC. Its protein product is CASSVVEGPPYIEQFF. V and J are TRBV9 and TRBJ2-1; D could derive from TRBD1 or TRBD2 (5 bases each). The CDR3 spans 16 residues. The V gene lost 0 bases and the J gene lost 10 bases, with 20 bases spanning the gap. Germline values: CDR1 SGDLS, CDR2 YYNGEE. The complete variable domain, with remaining parts taken from reference TRBV9 and TRBJ2-1, reads DSGVTQTPKHLITATGQRVTLRCSPRSGDLSVYWYQQSLDQGLQFLIQYYNGEERAKGNILERFSAQQFPDLHSELNLSSLELGDSALYFCASSVVEGPPYIEQFFGPGTRLTVL.

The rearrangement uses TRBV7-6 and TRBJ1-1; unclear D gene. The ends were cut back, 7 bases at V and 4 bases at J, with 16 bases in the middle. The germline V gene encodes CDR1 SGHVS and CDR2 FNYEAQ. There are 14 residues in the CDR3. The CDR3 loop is CASTLGRQVTEAFF. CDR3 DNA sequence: TGTGCCAGCACCCTAGGGAGGCAAGTCACTGAAGCTTTCTTT.

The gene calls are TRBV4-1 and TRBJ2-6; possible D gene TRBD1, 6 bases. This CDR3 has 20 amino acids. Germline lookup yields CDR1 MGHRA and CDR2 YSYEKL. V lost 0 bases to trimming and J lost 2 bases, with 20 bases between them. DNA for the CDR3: TGCGCCAGCAGCCAAGATCGGGGCAGGGGATCACTAGCTGGGGCCAACGTCCTGACTTTC. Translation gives CASSQDRGRGSLAGANVLTF.

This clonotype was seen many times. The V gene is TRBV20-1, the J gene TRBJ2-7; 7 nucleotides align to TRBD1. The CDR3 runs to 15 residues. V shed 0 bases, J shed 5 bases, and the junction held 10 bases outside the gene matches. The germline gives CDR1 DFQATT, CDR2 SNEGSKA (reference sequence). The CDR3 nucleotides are TGCAGTGCTAGAGATCGTAGGGGGCGCATCAACGAGCAGTACTTC. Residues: CSARDRRGRINEQYF.

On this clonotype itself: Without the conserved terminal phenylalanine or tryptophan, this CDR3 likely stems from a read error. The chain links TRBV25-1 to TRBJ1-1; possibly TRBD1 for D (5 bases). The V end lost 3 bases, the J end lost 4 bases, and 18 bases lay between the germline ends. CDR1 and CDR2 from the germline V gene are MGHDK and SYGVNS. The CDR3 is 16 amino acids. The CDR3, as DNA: TGTGCCAGCAGTGAGGTGGAAGGTAGGGGCGGCACTGAAGCTTTCTCT. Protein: CASSEVEGRGGTEAFS.

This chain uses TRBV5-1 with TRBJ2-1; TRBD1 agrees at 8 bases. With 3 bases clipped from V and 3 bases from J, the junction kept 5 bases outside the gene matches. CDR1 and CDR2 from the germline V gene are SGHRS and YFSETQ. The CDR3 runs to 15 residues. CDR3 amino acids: CASSSGQASYNEQFF. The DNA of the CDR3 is TGCGCCAGCAGCTCGGGACAGGCGAGCTACAATGAGCAGTTCTTC.

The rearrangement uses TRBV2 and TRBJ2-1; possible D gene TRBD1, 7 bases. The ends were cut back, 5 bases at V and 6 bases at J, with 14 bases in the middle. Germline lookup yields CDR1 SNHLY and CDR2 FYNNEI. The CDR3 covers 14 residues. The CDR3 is CASSKGQGGNEQFF. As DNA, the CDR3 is TGTGCCAGCAGTAAGGGTCAGGGGGGCAATGAGCAGTTCTTC.

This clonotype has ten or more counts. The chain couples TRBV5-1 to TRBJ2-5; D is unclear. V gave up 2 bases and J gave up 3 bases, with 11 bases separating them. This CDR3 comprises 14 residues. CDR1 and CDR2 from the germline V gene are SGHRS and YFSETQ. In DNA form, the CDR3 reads TGCGCCAGCAGCTTTGACGGGTCGGAAGAGACCCAGTACTTC. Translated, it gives CASSFDGSEETQYF.

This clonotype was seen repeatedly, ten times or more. CDR3 residues: CSAREQTTNYGYTF. DNA of the CDR3: TGCAGTGCTAGAGAACAGACTACTAACTATGGCTACACCTTC. This sequence joins TRBV20-1 and TRBJ1-2; D uncertain. CDR1 and CDR2 from the germline V gene are DFQATT and SNEGSKA (reference sequence). This CDR3 is built from 14 residues. Trimming left V 0 bases short and J 0 bases short, with 8 bases between.

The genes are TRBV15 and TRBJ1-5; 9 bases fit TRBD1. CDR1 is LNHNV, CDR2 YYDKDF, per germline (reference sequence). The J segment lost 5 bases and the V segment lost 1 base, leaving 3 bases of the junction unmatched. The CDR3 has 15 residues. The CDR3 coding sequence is TGTGCCACCAGCAGAGCGGGACAGGGAGATCAGCCCCAGCATTTT. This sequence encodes CATSRAGQGDQPQHF. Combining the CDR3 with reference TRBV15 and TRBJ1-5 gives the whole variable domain DAMVIQNPRYQVTQFGKPVTLSCSQTLNHNVMYWYQQKSSQAPKLLFHYYDKDFNNEADTPDNFQSRRPNTSFCFLDIRSPGLGDTAMYLCATSRAGQGDQPQHFGDGTRLSIL.

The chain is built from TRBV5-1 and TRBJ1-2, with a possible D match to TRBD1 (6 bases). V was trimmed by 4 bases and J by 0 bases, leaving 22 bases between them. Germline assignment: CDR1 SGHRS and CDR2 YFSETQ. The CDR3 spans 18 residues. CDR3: CASSHRQAAPKANYGYTF. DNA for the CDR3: TGCGCCAGCAGCCATAGACAGGCAGCGCCTAAAGCTAACTATGGCTACACCTTC.

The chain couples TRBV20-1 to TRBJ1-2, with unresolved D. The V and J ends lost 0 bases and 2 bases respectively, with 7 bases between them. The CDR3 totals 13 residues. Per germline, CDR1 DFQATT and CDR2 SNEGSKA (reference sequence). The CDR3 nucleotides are TGCAGTGCTAGAGAAACAGAAAACTATGGCTACACCTTC. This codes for CSARETENYGYTF.

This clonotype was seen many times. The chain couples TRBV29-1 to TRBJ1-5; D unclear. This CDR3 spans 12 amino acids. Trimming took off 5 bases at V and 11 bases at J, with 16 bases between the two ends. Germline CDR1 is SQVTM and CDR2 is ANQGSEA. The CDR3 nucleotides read TGCAGCGTTTCTGACGGGGTGGAGACCCAGCATTTT. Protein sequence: CSVSDGVETQHF.

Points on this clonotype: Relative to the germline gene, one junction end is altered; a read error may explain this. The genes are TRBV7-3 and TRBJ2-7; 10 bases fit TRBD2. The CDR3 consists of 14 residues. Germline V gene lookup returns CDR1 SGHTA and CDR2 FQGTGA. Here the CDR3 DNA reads TGCGCCAGCAGCCAAGAGCGGGGGGGAGGCGAGCAGTACTTC. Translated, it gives CASSQERGGGEQYF. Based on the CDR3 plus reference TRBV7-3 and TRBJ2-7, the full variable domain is GAGVSQTPSNKVTEKGKYVELRCDPISGHTALYWYRQSLGQGPEFLIYFQGTGAADDSGLPNDRFFAVRPEGSVSTLKIQRTERGDSAVYLCASSQERGGGEQYFGPGTRLTVT.

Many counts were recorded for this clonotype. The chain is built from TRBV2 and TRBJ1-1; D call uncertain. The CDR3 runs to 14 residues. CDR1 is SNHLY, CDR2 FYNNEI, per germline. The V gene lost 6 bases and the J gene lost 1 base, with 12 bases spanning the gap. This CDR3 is CASRGRVANTEAFF. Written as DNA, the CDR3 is TGTGCCAGCAGGGGTAGGGTGGCGAACACTGAAGCTTTCTTT.

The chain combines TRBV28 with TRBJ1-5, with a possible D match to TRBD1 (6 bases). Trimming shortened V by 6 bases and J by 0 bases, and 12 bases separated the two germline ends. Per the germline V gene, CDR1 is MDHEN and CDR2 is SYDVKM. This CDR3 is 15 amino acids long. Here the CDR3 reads CASSPTGSSNQPQHF. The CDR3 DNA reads TGTGCCAGCAGCCCCACAGGGAGTAGCAATCAGCCCCAGCATTTT.

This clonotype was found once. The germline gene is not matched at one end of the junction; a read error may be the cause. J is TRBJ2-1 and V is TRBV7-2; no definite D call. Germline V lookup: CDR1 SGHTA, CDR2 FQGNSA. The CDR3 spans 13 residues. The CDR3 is CAGSLGRNNEQFF. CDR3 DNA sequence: TGTGCCGGCAGCTTAGGTCGTAACAATGAGCAGTTCTTC.